The sequence of this T cell receptor (beta chain) was determined in a study of T-cell reconstitution after alpha-beta-depleted transplantation in children. This clonotype came up many times. The CDR3 loop spans 12 amino acids. Trimming left V 0 bases short and J 6 bases short, with 6 bases between. The germline gives CDR1 MRHNA, CDR2 SNTAGT. It was with unique molecular identifiers that the TCRbeta library was prepared. Each CDR3 protein is one row after TCRdb ran MiXCR on the PCR reads. The sample includes hundreds of thousands of distinct CDR3 sequences, more than 9% of them seen just once. This TCR was recovered from a human donor who donated a stem cell graft to a child with acute myeloid leukemia. The specimen comprised PBMCs from the stem cell graft donor, sampled from the stem cell graft. This chain uses TRBV6-4 with TRBJ2-7, with D possibly matching TRBD2 (5 bases). Here the CDR3 reads CASSDSGGEQYF. For the CDR3, the DNA is TGTGCCAGCAGTGACTCAGGAGGCGAGCAGTACTTC.